This T cell receptor beta chain originates from a study of CD8+CD57+ T cells in acquired aplastic anemia. Study details: Across the sorted CD4+ and CD8+ cells, DNA amounts averaged roughly 3.5 ug.

CDR3 length: 12 residues. Trimming cost V 1 base and J 3 bases, with 4 bases left between them. Germline CDR1 is SNHLY and CDR2 is FYNNEI. The template for TCR beta VDJ and CDR3 sequence profiling was genomic DNA. TCRdb itself ran the reads through MiXCR, one entry per CDR3 protein. This repertoire shows over 150,000 distinct CDR3 sequences, 71% found once; its top ten account for 40% to 55%. By flow cytometry, patients selected for sequencing had shown an expansion of CD8+CD57+ cells. In all patients, the disease was severe acquired aplastic anemia. Comment on this clonotype: Its antigen remains unidentified.

Study-wide findings and caveats: Patients and controls turned out to have 25 to 35 CD8+ CDR3 sequences in common.

The specimen sequenced was sorted CD4+, CD8+, or CD8+CD57+ T cells (not recorded which) from PBMCs. The chain employs TRBV2 and TRBJ2-7; D is uncertain. This sequence originates from a human donor with aplastic anemia. The CDR3 sequence is CASSEVFYEQYF. DNA of the CDR3: TGTGCCAGCAGTGAAGTGTTCTACGAGCAGTACTTC.